These T cell receptor beta chains were read from a single sample in a study of CD8 T cells in ankylosing spondylitis. One entry per CDR3 protein, called by TCRdb with MiXCR from the 5' RACE reads. The repertoire holds approximately 540,000 distinct CDR3 sequences, with approximately 11% as singletons. The sample consisted of blood, either unsorted or a sorted T cell fraction (not recorded which). The receptor set was obtained from a male donor with ankylosing spondylitis. Both conserved end residues are part of each CDR3. The D gene is left open where the match is weak. Only some rows state a clone size, as once, few, many or a class for expanded clones.

clone size	CDR3 length	V gene	D gene	J gene	CDR3 protein	CDR3 DNA
-	13	TRBV6-1	-	TRBJ1-1	CASRIGLNTEAFF	TGTGCCAGCAGGATTGGATTGAACACTGAAGCTTTCTTT
-	15	TRBV5-1	-	TRBJ1-4	CASRLGGVPNEKLFF	TGCGCCAGCAGACTTGGCGGGGTTCCGAATGAAAAACTGTTTTTT
many	14	TRBV7-2	-	TRBJ2-1	CASSLPWGRNEQFF	TGTGCCAGCAGCTTACCCTGGGGAAGAAATGAGCAGTTCTTC
few	12	TRBV20-1	-	TRBJ2-1	CSAGESYGEQFF	TGCAGTGCTGGGGAAAGTTACGGTGAGCAGTTCTTC
few	14	TRBV12-3/TRBV12-4	-	TRBJ2-1	CASSLALSSNEQFF	TGTGCCAGCAGTTTAGCGCTTAGCAGCAATGAGCAGTTCTTC
-	15	TRBV10-3	TRBD1	TRBJ1-2	CAIPRQGDLGYGYTF	TGTGCCATCCCGAGACAGGGGGATCTGGGTTATGGCTACACCTTC
many	13	TRBV7-6	-	TRBJ1-3	CASSSLSGNTIYF	TGTGCCAGCAGCTCACTCTCTGGAAACACCATATATTTT
many	15	TRBV6-2/TRBV6-3	-	TRBJ2-7	CASSYEWMLTYEQYF	TGTGCCAGCAGTTACGAATGGATGCTAACCTACGAGCAGTACTTC
-	18	TRBV11-2	TRBD2	TRBJ2-1	CASSSRPQMLAGGNEQFF	TGTGCCAGCAGCTCCCGGCCCCAGATGCTAGCGGGGGGTAATGAGCAGTTCTTC
few	18	TRBV9	-	TRBJ2-5	CASSVGGLTTGRRETQYF	TGTGCCAGCAGCGTAGGGGGGCTCACGACAGGGAGGAGGGAGACCCAGTACTTC
many	16	TRBV5-1	TRBD1	TRBJ2-3	CASSWTPGGNTDTQYF	TGCGCCAGCAGCTGGACCCCAGGGGGCAACACAGATACGCAGTATTTT
-	12	TRBV6-6	-	TRBJ2-1	CAAQGSVNEQFF	TGTGCGGCACAAGGGTCTGTCAATGAGCAGTTCTTC
-	14	TRBV20-1	-	TRBJ1-2	CSATPPVLGYGYTF	TGCAGTGCTACCCCCCCCGTTCTGGGCTATGGCTACACCTTC
few	14	TRBV6-5	-	TRBJ2-1	CASSLDGFANEQFF	TGTGCCAGCAGTTTAGACGGGTTTGCCAATGAGCAGTTCTTC
-	13	TRBV7-9	-	TRBJ1-6	CASSLFGEAPLHF	TGTGCCAGCAGCTTATTCGGGGAGGCACCCCTCCACTTT
-	14	TRBV19	-	TRBJ2-3	CASTFQGSSDTQYF	TGTGCCAGTACGTTTCAAGGCTCCTCAGATACGCAGTATTTT
-	13	TRBV5-1	-	TRBJ1-2	CASSLDGGYGYTF	TGCGCCAGCAGCTTGGATGGGGGCTATGGCTACACCTTC
-	15	TRBV15	-	TRBJ2-2	CATSRDRGHTGELFF	TGTGCCACCAGCAGAGACAGGGGCCACACCGGGGAGCTGTTTTTT
few	14	TRBV5-1	-	TRBJ2-1	CASSVQGSRNEQFF	TGCGCCAGCAGCGTCCAGGGTTCACGGAATGAGCAGTTCTTC
-	14	TRBV7-6	-	TRBJ2-1	CASSGESVYNEQFF	TGTGCCAGCAGCGGGGAGTCCGTCTACAATGAGCAGTTCTTC
-	17	TRBV4-2	TRBD2	TRBJ2-1	CASSQTGTSGRIHEQFF	TGTGCCAGCAGCCAAACTGGGACTAGCGGGAGGATCCATGAGCAGTTCTTC
few	14	TRBV12-3/TRBV12-4	-	TRBJ1-4	CASSPRRTNEKLFF	TGTGCCAGCAGCCCACGGAGGACTAATGAAAAACTGTTTTTT
-	11	TRBV6-5	-	TRBJ2-4	CASSWGNIQYF	TGTGCCAGCAGTTGGGGGAACATTCAGTACTTC
few	11	TRBV24-1	-	TRBJ1-2	CATSDFGGYTF	TGTGCCACCAGTGATTTCGGGGGCTACACCTTC
-	14	TRBV3-1	-	TRBJ1-5	CASSQGSRGQPQHF	TGTGCCAGCAGCCAGGGGTCGCGCGGTCAGCCCCAGCATTTT
few	17	TRBV20-1	-	TRBJ2-1	CSAAGLGGRVSYNEQFF	TGCAGTGCTGCAGGATTAGGGGGGAGAGTATCCTACAATGAGCAGTTCTTC
-	14	TRBV10-3	-	TRBJ1-1	CAISVKGRITEAFF	TGTGCCATCAGTGTCAAGGGGCGGATCACTGAAGCTTTCTTT
few	15	TRBV6-2/TRBV6-3	TRBD1	TRBJ2-2	CASSWDSRNTGELFF	TGTGCCAGCAGTTGGGACAGTAGGAACACCGGGGAGCTGTTTTTT
-	17	TRBV5-1	TRBD2	TRBJ2-1	CASSSTSGRQSYNEQFF	TGCGCCAGCAGCTCCACTAGCGGGAGGCAGTCCTACAATGAGCAGTTCTTC
many	14	TRBV12-3/TRBV12-4	-	TRBJ2-2	CASSLGFYTGELFF	TGTGCCAGCAGTCTAGGGTTCTACACCGGGGAGCTGTTTTTT
-	13	TRBV25-1	TRBD1	TRBJ2-1	CASRLTGVNEQFF	TGTGCCAGCAGGTTAACAGGGGTCAATGAGCAGTTCTTC
-	13	TRBV5-1	-	TRBJ2-5	CASSSYRQETQYF	TGCGCCAGCAGTTCATACAGGCAAGAGACCCAGTACTTC
few	20	TRBV14	-	TRBJ2-3	CASSQETGGLASIYTDTQYF	TGTGCCAGCAGCCAAGAAACCGGGGGGCTAGCGTCTATATACACAGATACGCAGTATTTT
many	14	TRBV5-1	-	TRBJ2-1	CASSAGQQNNEQFF	TGCGCCAGCAGCGCGGGACAGCAAAACAATGAGCAGTTCTTC
-	16	TRBV12-3/TRBV12-4	-	TRBJ1-1	CASIRGLGGVNTEAFF	TGTGCCAGCATTAGGGGTTTAGGAGGGGTGAACACTGAAGCTTTCTTT
-	19	TRBV6-1	-	TRBJ1-4	CASSDFTLGRTSTNEKLFF	TGTGCCAGCAGTGATTTCACCCTGGGCAGGACCTCAACTAATGAAAAACTGTTTTTT
few	16	TRBV7-6	TRBD1	TRBJ2-3	CASSSEPGQITDTQYF	TGTGCCAGCAGCTCCGAGCCGGGACAGATCACAGATACGCAGTATTTT
few	13	TRBV18	-	TRBJ1-2	CASSPLAGDGYTF	TGTGCCAGCTCACCACTTGCAGGAGATGGCTACACCTTC
-	14	TRBV3-1	-	TRBJ2-1	CASSPSGVRNEQFF	TGTGCCAGCAGCCCATCTGGGGTAAGAAATGAGCAGTTCTTC
-	15	TRBV20-1	TRBD2	TRBJ2-3	CSATSRTSGTDTQYF	TGCAGTGCTACATCCCGGACTAGCGGCACAGATACGCAGTATTTT
few	13	TRBV20-1	-	TRBJ2-4	CSGGPAAKNIQYF	TGCAGTGGTGGACCCGCCGCCAAAAACATTCAGTACTTC
-	14	TRBV27	TRBD2	TRBJ2-2	CASSWQGGTGELFF	TGTGCCAGCAGTTGGCAGGGAGGGACCGGGGAGCTGTTTTTT